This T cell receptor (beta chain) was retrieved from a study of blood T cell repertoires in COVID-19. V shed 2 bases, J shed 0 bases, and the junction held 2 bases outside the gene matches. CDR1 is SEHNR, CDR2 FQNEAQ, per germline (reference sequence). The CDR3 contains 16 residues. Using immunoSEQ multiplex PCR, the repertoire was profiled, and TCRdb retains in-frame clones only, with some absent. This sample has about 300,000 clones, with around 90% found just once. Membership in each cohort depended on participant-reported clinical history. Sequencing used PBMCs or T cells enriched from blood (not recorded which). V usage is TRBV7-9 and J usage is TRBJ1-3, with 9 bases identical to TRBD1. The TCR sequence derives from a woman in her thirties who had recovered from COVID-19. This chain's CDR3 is CASSLWDRVSGNTIYF. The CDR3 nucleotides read TGTGCCAGCAGCTTATGGGACAGGGTCTCTGGAAACACCATATATTTT.